These 5 T cell receptor beta chains were sequenced from one sample in a study of cytomegalovirus exposure and HLA in healthy donors. This table comes from immunoSEQ multiplex PCR, and its TCRdb copy is limited to in-frame clones, with some not included. This sample carries approximately 150,000 clones, around 87% of them seen once, and the ten largest clones take roughly 9%. The sample was PBMCs. The receptors originated from a young man in good health and CMV-seropositive.

This rearrangement joins TRBV19 to TRBJ1-5; 8 bases agree with TRBD1. The CDR3 sequence is 15 residues long. Germline V lookup: CDR1 LNHDA, CDR2 SQIVND (reference sequence). The trim removed 3 bases at V and 4 bases at J, leaving 5 bases unmatched. This CDR3 is CASSMGDRPNQPQHF. The CDR3 region has the DNA TGTGCCAGTAGTATGGGGGACAGGCCAAATCAGCCCCAGCATTTT.

The chain recombines TRBV19 with TRBJ1-5; no reliable D call. V dropped 6 bases and J dropped 9 bases, with 15 bases sitting between them. The CDR3 spans 13 residues. CDR1 and CDR2 (germline): LNHDA, SQIVND (reference sequence). CDR3 nucleotides: TGTGCCAGTAGCCCCCAGGTGTTTCTGCCCCAGCATTTT. Its protein product is CASSPQVFLPQHF.

V gene TRBV30 combines with J gene TRBJ2-7; 9 bases align to TRBD1. There are 14 residues in the CDR3. Losses at the gene ends were 3 bases for V and 5 bases for J; bases not matched to a gene: 8. Germline loops: CDR1 GTSNPN, CDR2 SVGIG (reference sequence). CDR3 nucleotide sequence: TGTGCCTGGAGGGGGGGACAGGGTTGGGACGAGCAGTACTTC. Residues: CAWRGGQGWDEQYF.

The J gene is TRBJ1-5, the V gene TRBV27; the match to TRBD1 covers 7 bases. Looked up from germline, CDR1 is MNHEY and CDR2 is SMNVEV (reference sequence). V trimming: 10 bases; J trimming: 1 base; junction bases outside the gene matches: 10. This CDR3 is 15 amino acids long. In DNA, the CDR3 is TGTGCCACCAGGGACAGAATTTTAAGCAATCAGCCCCAGCATTTT. Its protein is CATRDRILSNQPQHF.

This clone was found once. The V call is TRBV14, the J call TRBJ2-5, with a possible D match to TRBD1 (5 bases). The length of the CDR3 is 13 residues. Germline V gene sequence: CDR1 SGHDN, CDR2 FVKESK. Trimming shortened V by 6 bases and J by 2 bases, and 10 bases separated the two germline ends. The CDR3 protein is CASRKTAQETQYF. For the CDR3, the DNA is TGTGCCAGCAGAAAGACAGCTCAAGAGACCCAGTACTTC.